This TCR beta chain was identified in a study of T cell repertoires in ileal Crohn's disease. Study-wide context: Thiopurines (about 10) or anti-TNF agents (more than 17) were given postoperatively to about half.

Germline V gene lookup returns CDR1 KGHSH and CDR2 LQKENI. Trimming cost V 0 bases and J 7 bases, with 15 bases left between them. CDR3 length: 15 amino acids. Remarks on this clone: Its target is not known.

Whole-study findings and limits: All patients with clonality above 26.8% had endoscopic recurrence.

Per sample, roughly 530 nanograms of biopsy DNA were TCRB immunosequenced. Here immunoSEQ multiplex PCR was the method, and the copy in TCRdb shows in-frame clones only, minus some. The table shows roughly 7,100 clones, with less than 75% occurring only once. The chain has TRBV18 and TRBJ1-1; D perhaps matches TRBD1 (5 bases). The sample comprised ileal tissue. This TCR was sampled from an adult with Crohn's disease. The CDR3 reads CASSPPVSGRGEAFF. CDR3 nucleotides: TGTGCCAGCTCACCACCTGTTTCAGGGCGCGGTGAAGCTTTCTTT.